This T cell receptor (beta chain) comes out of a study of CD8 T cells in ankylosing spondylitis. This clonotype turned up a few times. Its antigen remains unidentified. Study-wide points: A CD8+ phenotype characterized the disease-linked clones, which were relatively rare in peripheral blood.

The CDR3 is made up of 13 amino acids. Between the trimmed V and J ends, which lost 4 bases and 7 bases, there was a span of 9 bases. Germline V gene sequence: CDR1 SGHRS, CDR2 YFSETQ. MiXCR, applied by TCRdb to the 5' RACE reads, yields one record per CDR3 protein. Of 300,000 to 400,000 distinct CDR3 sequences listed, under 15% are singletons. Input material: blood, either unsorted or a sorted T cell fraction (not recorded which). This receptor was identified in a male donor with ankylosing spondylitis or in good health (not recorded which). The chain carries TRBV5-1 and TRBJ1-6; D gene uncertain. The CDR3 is CASSKSTNSPLHF. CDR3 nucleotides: TGCGCCAGCAGCAAGAGTACCAATTCACCCCTCCACTTT.